This TCR beta chain comes out of a study of T cell responses to AZD1222 COVID-19 vaccine. The CDR3 contains 18 residues. V was pared by 3 bases and J by 0 bases, with 18 bases between. Germline V lookup: CDR1 MGHRA, CDR2 YSYEKL. This clone appeared a single time. Clones were sequenced by immunoSEQ multiplex PCR, and TCRdb holds only the in-frame ones, with some missing. Here the sample spans some 130,000 clones, 90% to 95% being singletons. This receptor was taken from an adult who received the AZD1222 COVID-19 vaccine. Specimen: peripheral blood, collected 28 days after the second AZD1222 dose. The V and J genes are TRBV4-1 and TRBJ1-5; D not resolved. The CDR3 spells CASSQTLIRGYSNQPQHF. The CDR3 bases are TGCGCCAGCAGCCAGACATTAATCCGAGGGTATAGCAATCAGCCCCAGCATTTT.